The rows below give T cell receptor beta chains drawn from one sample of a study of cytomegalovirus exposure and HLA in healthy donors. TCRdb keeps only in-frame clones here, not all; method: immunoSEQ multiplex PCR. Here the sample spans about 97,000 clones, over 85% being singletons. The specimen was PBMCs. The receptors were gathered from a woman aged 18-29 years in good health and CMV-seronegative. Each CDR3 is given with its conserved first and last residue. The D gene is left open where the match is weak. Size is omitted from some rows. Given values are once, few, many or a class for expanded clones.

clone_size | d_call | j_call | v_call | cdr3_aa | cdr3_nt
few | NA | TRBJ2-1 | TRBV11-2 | CSIAEDNEQFF | TGCTCAATCGCAGAGGACAATGAGCAGTTCTTC
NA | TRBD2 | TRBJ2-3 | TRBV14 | CASSQDLGTNTDTQYF | TGTGCCAGCAGCCAAGATCTAGGGACTAACACAGATACGCAGTATTTT
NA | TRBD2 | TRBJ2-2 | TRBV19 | CASSPGGAGELFF | TGTGCCAGTAGTCCGGGGGGGGCCGGGGAGCTGTTTTTT
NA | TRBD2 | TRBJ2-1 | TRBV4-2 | CASSQRSSSGGALQFF | TGTGCCAGCAGCCAACGTTCCTCTAGCGGGGGGGCTTTGCAGTTCTTC
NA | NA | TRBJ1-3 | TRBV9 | CASSPGNTIYF | TGTGCCAGCAGTCCAGGAAACACCATATATTTT
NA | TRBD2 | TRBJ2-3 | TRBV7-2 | CASSAQLAGSGNTQYF | TGTGCCAGCAGCGCCCAACTAGCGGGTAGCGGAAATACGCAGTATTTT
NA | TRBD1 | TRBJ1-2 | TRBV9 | CASSGQGIGYTF | TGTGCCAGCAGCGGACAGGGTATAGGCTACACCTTC
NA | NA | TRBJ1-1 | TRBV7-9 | CASSSTLTEAFF | TGTGCCAGCAGCTCGACACTGACTGAAGCTTTCTTT
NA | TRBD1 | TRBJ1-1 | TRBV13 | CASSPTYRGTGTEAFF | TGTGCCAGCAGCCCCACTTACAGGGGCACAGGGACTGAAGCTTTCTTT
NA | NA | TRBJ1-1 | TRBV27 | CASSPSGEAFF | TGTGCCAGCAGTCCATCGGGTGAAGCTTTCTTT
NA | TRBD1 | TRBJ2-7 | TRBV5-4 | CASSPGTGLYEQYF | TGTGCCAGCAGCCCCGGGACAGGGCTTTACGAGCAGTACTTC
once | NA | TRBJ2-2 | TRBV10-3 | CAIDTGTNTGELFF | TGTGCCATAGATACCGGGACAAACACCGGGGAGCTGTTTTTT
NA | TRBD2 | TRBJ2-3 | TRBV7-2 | CASSLERGGNTQYF | TGTGCCAGCAGCTTGGAGCGGGGGGGCAATACGCAGTATTTT
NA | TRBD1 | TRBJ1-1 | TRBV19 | CASSSTGTVNTEAFF | TGTGCCAGTAGTTCCACCGGGACAGTGAACACTGAAGCTTTCTTT
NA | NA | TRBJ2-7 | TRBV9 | CASNGESYEQYF | TGTGCCAGCAACGGGGAGTCCTACGAGCAGTACTTC
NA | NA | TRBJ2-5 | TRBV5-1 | CASTKEGTQETQYF | TGCGCCAGCACCAAGGAGGGCACGCAAGAGACCCAGTACTTC
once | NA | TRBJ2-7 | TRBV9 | CASSVVGASGLHF | TGTGCCAGCAGCGTAGTGGGGGCAAGTGGACTCCACTTC
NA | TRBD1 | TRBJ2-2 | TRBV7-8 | CASSQRTGLSILNTGELFF | TGTGCCAGCAGCCAAAGGACAGGCCTCAGTATCCTGAACACCGGGGAGCTGTTTTTT
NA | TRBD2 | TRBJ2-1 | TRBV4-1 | CASSQGTSGRGEQFF | TGCGCCAGCAGCCAAGGGACTAGCGGGAGGGGGGAGCAGTTCTTC
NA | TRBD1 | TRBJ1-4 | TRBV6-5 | CASSYRTGGGDEKLFF | TGTGCCAGCAGCTACAGGACAGGGGGTGGGGATGAAAAACTGTTTTTT
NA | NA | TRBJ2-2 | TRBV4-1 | CASTRTPGTGELFF | TGCGCCAGCACTAGGACTCCCGGGACCGGGGAGCTGTTTTTT
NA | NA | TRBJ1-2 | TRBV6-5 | CASRQAPNGYTF | TGTGCCAGCAGGCAGGCACCCAATGGCTACACCTTC
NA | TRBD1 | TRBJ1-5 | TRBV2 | CASSDETGGQPQHF | TGTGCCAGCAGTGACGAGACAGGGGGTCAGCCCCAGCATTTT
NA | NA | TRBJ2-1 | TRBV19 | CASSIDLEVGRGKYNEQFF | TGTGCCAGTAGTATAGATCTAGAGGTCGGCAGGGGCAAATACAATGAGCAGTTCTTC
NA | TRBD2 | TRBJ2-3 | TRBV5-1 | CASSPEASGGPDTQYF | TGCGCCAGCAGCCCGGAGGCTAGCGGGGGGCCAGATACGCAGTATTTT
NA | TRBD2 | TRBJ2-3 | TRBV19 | CASSIVAGGGTQYF | TGTGCCAGTAGTATAGTTGCGGGAGGAGGTACGCAGTATTTT
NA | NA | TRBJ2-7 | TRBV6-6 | CASSTRTYEQYF | TGTGCCAGCAGTACTAGAACCTACGAGCAGTACTTC
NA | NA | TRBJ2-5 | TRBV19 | CATSWAASGQETQYF | TGTGCCACTTCTTGGGCGGCTTCAGGGCAAGAGACCCAGTACTTC